This T cell receptor (beta chain) was identified in a study of T cell responses to AZD1222 COVID-19 vaccine. Clones were read by immunoSEQ multiplex PCR, and TCRdb kept only the in-frame ones, dropping some. There are around 120,000 clones in the sample; over 75% occur only once, and around 1.2% lies in the top ten. This CDR3 is built from 16 residues. V trimming: 1 base; J trimming: 2 bases; junction bases outside the gene matches: 4. Germline-derived CDR1 and CDR2 are SGHAT and FQNNGV. This receptor was identified in an adult in good health. The chain is built from TRBV11-2 and TRBJ1-4, with TRBD1 matching 7 bases. The sequencing used peripheral blood, collected on day 0 of AZD1222 vaccination. The CDR3 loop reads CASSLGPDRTNEKLFF. CDR3 DNA: TGTGCCAGCAGCTTAGGGCCGGACAGGACTAATGAAAAACTGTTTTTT.